Listed below are T cell receptor beta chains from one sample, sequenced in a study of shared clonotypes between healthy human individuals. Clones were sequenced by immunoSEQ multiplex PCR, and TCRdb holds only the in-frame ones, with some missing. Of about 2 million clones listed, roughly 95% are singletons. The specimen was naive CD8+ T cells sorted from blood. These receptors were obtained from a man aged 18 to 29 in good health. Both conserved end residues are part of each CDR3. A D gene is named only where the DNA matches it firmly. Only some rows state a clone size, as once, few, many or a class for expanded clones.

v_call: TRBV7-2; j_call: TRBJ1-3; d_call: .; clone_size: .; cdr3_nt: TGTGCCAGCAGCCAATACAGGGCATCTGGAAACACCATATATTTT; cdr3_aa: CASSQYRASGNTIYF
v_call: TRBV7-8; j_call: TRBJ2-7; d_call: TRBD2; clone_size: .; cdr3_nt: TGTGCCAGCAGCTTAGTTGTAGCGGGAGAGCCCGAGCAGTACTTC; cdr3_aa: CASSLVVAGEPEQYF
v_call: TRBV5-6; j_call: TRBJ2-7; d_call: .; clone_size: .; cdr3_nt: TGTGCCAGCAGCTTTGGGGGCCCCTACTACGAGCAGTACTTC; cdr3_aa: CASSFGGPYYEQYF
v_call: TRBV10-3; j_call: TRBJ2-1; d_call: .; clone_size: .; cdr3_nt: TGTGCCATCAGTGAGTCAGGGGGGCAGGAGCAGTTCTTC; cdr3_aa: CAISESGGQEQFF
v_call: TRBV6-1; j_call: TRBJ1-2; d_call: TRBD1; clone_size: .; cdr3_nt: TGTGCCAGCAGTGAGTTGACAGGGGCGAGCTATGGCTACACCTTC; cdr3_aa: CASSELTGASYGYTF
v_call: TRBV4-3; j_call: TRBJ2-6; d_call: .; clone_size: .; cdr3_nt: TGCGCCAGCAGCCAAGATATGGTCGGGGCCAACGTCCTGACTTTC; cdr3_aa: CASSQDMVGANVLTF
v_call: TRBV7-6; j_call: TRBJ1-1; d_call: .; clone_size: .; cdr3_nt: TGTGCCAGCACCATGGGGGCGTTGGACACTGAAGCTTTCTTT; cdr3_aa: CASTMGALDTEAFF
v_call: TRBV27; j_call: TRBJ2-1; d_call: TRBD2; clone_size: .; cdr3_nt: TGTGCCAGCAGTGCCATTAGCGGGGGGATCGATGAGCAGTTCTTC; cdr3_aa: CASSAISGGIDEQFF
v_call: TRBV28; j_call: TRBJ2-6; d_call: .; clone_size: .; cdr3_nt: TGTGCCAGCAGTTTTGGAGTAGAGTTCCTTTCTGGGGCCAACGTCCTGACTTTC; cdr3_aa: CASSFGVEFLSGANVLTF
v_call: TRBV5-1; j_call: TRBJ2-3; d_call: TRBD1; clone_size: .; cdr3_nt: TGCGCCAGCAGCCCCGGGACAGGAGGGACAGATACGCAGTATTTT; cdr3_aa: CASSPGTGGTDTQYF
v_call: TRBV9; j_call: TRBJ2-1; d_call: .; clone_size: .; cdr3_nt: TGTGCCAGCAGCGTAGGCCCCGGGAAGAACAATGAGCAGTTCTTC; cdr3_aa: CASSVGPGKNNEQFF
v_call: TRBV9; j_call: TRBJ1-2; d_call: .; clone_size: .; cdr3_nt: TGTGCCAGCAGCGTAGGTTCCGGGAGCCCCTGGGGCTACACCTTC; cdr3_aa: CASSVGSGSPWGYTF
v_call: TRBV28; j_call: TRBJ1-2; d_call: .; clone_size: .; cdr3_nt: TGTGCCAGCAGCGGAGAGGGGAGCCAGGCCTTC; cdr3_aa: CASSGEGSQAF
v_call: TRBV7-8; j_call: TRBJ1-3; d_call: .; clone_size: .; cdr3_nt: TGTGCCAGCAGCTTAGGACAGAGCTCTGGAAACACCATATATTTT; cdr3_aa: CASSLGQSSGNTIYF
v_call: TRBV7-8; j_call: TRBJ1-2; d_call: TRBD1; clone_size: .; cdr3_nt: TGTGCCAGCAGCATTAACCCCCGGGACAGGGATACTAACTATGGCTACACCTTC; cdr3_aa: CASSINPRDRDTNYGYTF
v_call: TRBV25-1; j_call: TRBJ2-5; d_call: .; clone_size: .; cdr3_nt: TGTGCCACGGAACAAGGGGGGGAGACCCAGTACTTC; cdr3_aa: CATEQGGETQYF
v_call: TRBV6-5; j_call: TRBJ2-1; d_call: .; clone_size: once; cdr3_nt: TGTGCCAGCAGTTACAGGCGGGAACACAATGAGCAGTTCTTC; cdr3_aa: CASSYRREHNEQFF
v_call: TRBV7-2; j_call: TRBJ2-7; d_call: TRBD2; clone_size: .; cdr3_nt: TGTGCCAGCAGCTTACAGGCGGGGGGGCCGCTGGGCGAGCAGTACTTC; cdr3_aa: CASSLQAGGPLGEQYF